This T cell receptor (beta chain) was found in a study of early T cells in non-severe SARS-CoV-2 infection. Whole-study context: Bulk RNA isolated from unsorted whole blood underwent sequencing; chains were not paired. Study-level findings and limits: Anti-spike CD8 specificities were favored by VDJdb matching, whose results missed private and CD4 specificities.

From germline, CDR1 is SGHTA and CDR2 FQGNSA. The V end lost 1 base, the J end lost 7 bases, and 4 bases lay between the germline ends. The CDR3 is 12 amino acids. Each single cDNA molecule received a unique molecular identifier. MiXCR was run by TCRdb on the 5' RACE reads, yielding one entry per CDR3 protein. The sample includes tens of thousands of distinct CDR3 sequences, over 8.5% seen only once; the top ten take approximately 12%. This clonotype was counted many times. The antigen is undetermined. This chain joins TRBV7-2 and TRBJ1-4; D gene uncertain. Sequences were obtained from whole blood. The clonotype comes from an adult who was a healthcare worker with PCR-confirmed SARS-CoV-2 infection or an uninfected control (not recorded which). The CDR3 here is CASSLDREKLFF. The CDR3 DNA is TGTGCCAGCAGCTTAGACCGTGAAAAACTGTTTTTT.